Shown below are 8 T cell receptor beta chains from a single sample sequenced in a study of cytomegalovirus exposure and HLA in healthy donors. With 60 Vbeta and 13 Jbeta primers, the PCR was carried out. Only in-frame clones appear in the TCRdb table, and some are missing; sequencing was by immunoSEQ multiplex PCR. The table has about 130,000 clones, over 70% seen once. The sequencing input was PBMCs. These receptors all stem from a man between 18 and 35 years old in good health and CMV-seropositive.

The CDR3 sequence: CASSVGVGRGAESYNSPLHF. The DNA for the CDR3 is TGTGCCAGCAGCGTAGGAGTGGGAAGGGGCGCAGAGTCCTATAATTCACCCCTCCACTTT. The rearrangement uses TRBV9 and TRBJ1-6; TRBD1 is a possible D gene (5 bases). Germline values: CDR1 SGDLS, CDR2 YYNGEE. The CDR3 consists of 20 residues. Trimming shortened V by 0 bases and J by 1 base, and 20 bases separated the two germline ends. Looking up the rest from reference TRBV9 and TRBJ1-6 gives the full variable domain: DSGVTQTPKHLITATGQRVTLRCSPRSGDLSVYWYQQSLDQGLQFLIQYYNGEERAKGNILERFSAQQFPDLHSELNLSSLELGDSALYFCASSVGVGRGAESYNSPLHFGNGTRLTVT.

The chain couples TRBV25-1 to TRBJ2-3, with D possibly being TRBD2 (6 bases). The ends were cut back, 4 bases at V and 5 bases at J, with 16 bases in the middle. CDR1 MGHDK and CDR2 SYGVNS come from the germline V gene. CDR3 length equals 15 residues. CDR3 sequence: CASSAGGTPQDTQYF. In nucleotides, the CDR3 is TGTGCCAGCAGTGCCGGCGGGACGCCTCAAGATACGCAGTATTTT.

The CDR3 DNA sequence: TGTGCCAGTAGTTCCGCACAGGGAAGTCAGCCCCAGCATTTT. The encoded protein is CASSSAQGSQPQHF. The gene calls are TRBV19 and TRBJ1-5, with D possibly being TRBD1 (6 bases). Germline CDR1 is LNHDA and CDR2 is SQIVND (reference sequence). The V gene lost 5 bases and the J gene lost 6 bases, with 14 bases spanning the gap. CDR3 size: 14 residues.

Only a few counts were recorded for this clone. The chain employs TRBV5-4 and TRBJ2-3; 7 bases are shared with TRBD2. Germline V gene data show CDR1 as SGHNT and CDR2 as YYREEE (reference sequence). The J segment lost 0 bases and the V segment lost 3 bases, leaving 4 bases of the junction unmatched. This CDR3 has 15 amino acids. Here the CDR3 DNA reads TGTGCCAGCAGCTGGGGGGGGTCCAGCACAGATACGCAGTATTTT. It is translated as CASSWGGSSTDTQYF.

A few counts support this clone. The chain combines TRBV27 with TRBJ1-2, with TRBD1 identical over 8 bases. The V gene end was trimmed by 6 bases and the J gene end by 5 bases; junction bases not matched to a gene: 5. The CDR3 has 13 amino acids. The germline V gene encodes CDR1 MNHEY and CDR2 SMNVEV (reference sequence). In DNA, the CDR3 is TGTGCCAGCAGACTACAGGGGGAATATGGCTACACCTTC. It codes for CASRLQGEYGYTF.

This clone occurred a few times. This chain uses TRBV19 with TRBJ1-1; TRBD1 is a possible D gene (5 bases). CDR1 is LNHDA and CDR2 is SQIVND in the germline V gene (reference sequence). V lost 5 bases to trimming and J lost 7 bases, with 8 bases between them. The CDR3 is 11 residues long. CDR3 loop: CASSLGGEAFF. CDR3 DNA sequence: TGTGCCAGTAGTTTGGGGGGTGAAGCTTTCTTT.

V and J are TRBV6-1 and TRBJ2-3; a weak D match, TRBD2 (5 bases). There are 18 residues in the CDR3. The germline V gene has CDR1 MNHNS and CDR2 SASEGT. The V end was cut by 0 bases, the J end by 5 bases, with 21 bases between. CDR3 residues: CASSEAISSGVGRDTQYF. The CDR3 DNA is TGTGCCAGCAGTGAAGCGATCTCAAGTGGGGTAGGGAGAGATACGCAGTATTTT.

This sequence joins TRBV6-4 and TRBJ1-2; D gene ambiguous. The germline V and J ends were trimmed by 5 bases and 8 bases, with 15 bases remaining between them. Germline CDR1 is MRHNA and CDR2 is SNTAGT. The CDR3 consists of 13 residues. CDR3 residues: CASSPGFGTGYTF. The DNA for the CDR3 is TGTGCCAGCAGTCCGGGGTTCGGAACGGGCTACACCTTC.